Following are 19 T cell receptor beta chains from one sample sequenced in a study of cytomegalovirus exposure and HLA in healthy donors. Vbeta (60) and Jbeta (13) primers were used in the PCR. The repertoire was sequenced with immunoSEQ multiplex PCR; TCRdb's copy has only in-frame clones and lacks some. The sample holds around 110,000 clones, 50% to 65% seen once. Material for sequencing was PBMCs. These receptors all stem from a woman in her forties in good health and CMV-seropositive.

The rearrangement uses TRBV19 and TRBJ1-1; possibly TRBD1 for D (5 bases). CDR3 length: 13 amino acids. CDR1 is LNHDA, CDR2 SQIVND, per germline (reference sequence). The V and J ends lost 8 bases and 3 bases respectively, with 13 bases between them. CDR3 sequence (DNA): TGTGCCAGTTCCTCAGGGTTGTACACTGAAGCTTTCTTT. Residues: CASSSGLYTEAFF. The whole variable domain, filled in from reference TRBV19 and TRBJ1-1, reads DGGITQSPKYLFRKEGQNVTLSCEQNLNHDAMYWYRQDPGQGLRLIYYSQIVNDFQKGDIAEGYSVSREKKESFPLTVTSAQKNPTAFYLCASSSGLYTEAFFGQGTRLTVV.

The chain recombines TRBV30 with TRBJ1-3, with 8 bases aligning to TRBD1. Germline CDR1 and CDR2: GTSNPN and SVGIG (reference sequence). After removal of 4 bases from V and 4 bases from J, the junction contained 9 bases not matched to a gene. The CDR3 loop spans 15 amino acids. The CDR3 bases are TGTGCCTGGAAGAAGGACAGGGCAACGGGAAACACCATATATTTT. Translated, it gives CAWKKDRATGNTIYF.

J is TRBJ2-7 and V is TRBV25-1; TRBD1 matches 11 bases. Germline lookup yields CDR1 MGHDK and CDR2 SYGVNS. The CDR3 runs 15 residues. After removal of 2 bases from V and 3 bases from J, the junction contained 3 bases not matched to a gene. The CDR3 DNA reads TGTGCCAGCAGTGAACTTGGGACAGGGGGCTACGAGCAGTACTTC. Translated, it gives CASSELGTGGYEQYF.

This clone was counted once. The chain uses TRBV2 and TRBJ2-5; 10 positions agree with TRBD2. The V segment lost 4 bases and the J segment 5 bases; nucleotides outside the gene matches: 10. The CDR3 length is 16 residues. The germline V gene has CDR1 SNHLY and CDR2 FYNNEI. The CDR3 is CASSVGSGRFSETQYF. Written as DNA, the CDR3 is TGTGCCAGCAGTGTAGGTAGCGGGAGGTTTTCGGAGACCCAGTACTTC.

V usage is TRBV7-3 and J usage is TRBJ2-2, with D possibly being TRBD2 (5 bases). Trimming cost V 4 bases and J 5 bases, with 17 bases left between them. CDR1 is SGHTA, CDR2 FQGTGA, per germline. The CDR3 consists of 16 residues. CDR3 coding DNA: TGTGCCAGCAGCTCCCTCCGAGCGGTCGGAACCGGGGAGCTGTTTTTT. This translates into CASSSLRAVGTGELFF.

The chain combines TRBV10-3 with TRBJ1-6; TRBD1 matches at 7 bases. The germline gives CDR1 ENHRY, CDR2 SYGVKD. The CDR3 extends over 15 amino acids. The V gene end was trimmed by 6 bases and the J gene end by 7 bases; junction bases not matched to a gene: 9. The DNA for the CDR3 is TGTGCCATCAGAGGGCGGGACAGTTTAAATTCACCCCTCCACTTT. Amino acid sequence: CAIRGRDSLNSPLHF.

The table lists this clone with a count of one. This chain joins TRBV13 and TRBJ2-3, with D possibly being TRBD2 (5 bases). The length of the CDR3 is 15 residues. CDR1 and CDR2 (germline): PRHDT, FYEKMQ (reference sequence). Trimming removed 1 base from V and 2 bases from J, with 10 bases in between. The CDR3 bases are TGTGCCAGCAGCTTAGTTGGCGGGTCCACAGATACGCAGTATTTT. Amino acids: CASSLVGGSTDTQYF. The entire variable domain, with the rest obtained from reference TRBV13 and TRBJ2-3, is as follows: AAGVIQSPRHLIKEKRETATLKCYPIPRHDTVYWYQQGPGQDPQFLISFYEKMQSDKGSIPDRFSAQQFSDYHSELNMSSLELGDSALYFCASSLVGGSTDTQYFGPGTRLTVL.

This clone was seen only a few times. The chain links TRBV2 to TRBJ2-5; possible D gene TRBD2, 5 bases. Germline assignment: CDR1 SNHLY and CDR2 FYNNEI. The CDR3 runs 11 residues. V was clipped by 6 bases and J by 5 bases, with 7 bases between them. The CDR3 reads CASSPGETQYF. The CDR3 DNA reads TGTGCCAGCAGCCCGGGGGAGACCCAGTACTTC.

The genes are TRBV29-1 and TRBJ2-5; 12 bases map to TRBD2. Losses at the gene ends were 3 bases for V and 5 bases for J; bases not matched to a gene: 22. Germline V lookup: CDR1 SQVTM, CDR2 ANQGSEA. This CDR3 region has 20 residues. The CDR3 DNA reads as TGCAGCGTTGATGGGTTGGGGGACAGGGCTAGCGGGAGGGTCCGGGAGACCCAGTACTTC. Translated, it gives CSVDGLGDRASGRVRETQYF.

This clone was observed a handful of times. This rearrangement joins TRBV6-5 to TRBJ2-7; perhaps TRBD2 as D (5 bases). Germline values: CDR1 MNHEY, CDR2 SVGAGI. CDR3 length equals 11 residues. V was cut by 6 bases and J by 5 bases, with 8 bases left in between. The CDR3 region has the DNA TGTGCCAGCAGAACACTAGACGAGCAGTACTTC. Protein: CASRTLDEQYF.

The chain employs TRBV19 and TRBJ2-7; 8 bases are shared with TRBD1. The V and J ends lost 8 bases and 0 bases, in that order; junction bases with no gene match: 12. The CDR3 loop spans 16 amino acids. The germline V gene encodes CDR1 LNHDA and CDR2 SQIVND (reference sequence). The CDR3 loop reads CASRMAGQDISYEQYF. CDR3 DNA: TGTGCCAGTCGAATGGCGGGACAGGATATCTCCTACGAGCAGTACTTC.

The chain has TRBV15 and TRBJ2-3; possibly TRBD1 for D (5 bases). The CDR3 runs 13 residues. CDR1 LNHNV and CDR2 YYDKDF come from the germline V gene (reference sequence). V gave up 5 bases and J gave up 5 bases, with 11 bases separating them. The CDR3 bases are TGTGCCACCAGCCGCCCTAGGGGAGATACGCAGTATTTT. It codes for CATSRPRGDTQYF. The whole variable domain, filled in from reference TRBV15 and TRBJ2-3, reads DAMVIQNPRYQVTQFGKPVTLSCSQTLNHNVMYWYQQKSSQAPKLLFHYYDKDFNNEADTPDNFQSRRPNTSFCFLDIRSPGLGDTAMYLCATSRPRGDTQYFGPGTRLTVL.

This clone was recorded a few times. This CDR3 reads CASRGDRGPRNEQYF. The CDR3 region has the DNA TGTGCCAGTAGGGGGGACAGGGGACCCCGTAACGAGCAGTACTTC. The rearrangement joins TRBV19 to TRBJ2-7; TRBD1 agrees at 10 bases. The ends lost 6 bases at V and 5 bases at J; junction bases unmatched: 10. Per the germline V gene, CDR1 is LNHDA and CDR2 is SQIVND (reference sequence). This CDR3 has 15 residues.

The chain has TRBV6-5 and TRBJ2-7, with 9 positions matching TRBD2. The V gene end was trimmed by 3 bases and the J gene end by 3 bases; junction bases not matched to a gene: 9. The CDR3 has 16 amino acids. Germline V CDR1 and CDR2: MNHEY, SVGAGI. CDR3 residues: CASSYSSSGMSYEQYF. CDR3 sequence (DNA): TGTGCCAGCAGTTATTCCTCTAGCGGGATGAGCTACGAGCAGTACTTC.

This chain links TRBV6-1 with TRBJ1-1; TRBD1 is a possible D gene (5 bases). Looked up from germline, CDR1 is MNHNS and CDR2 is SASEGT. Trimming cost V 4 bases and J 0 bases, with 12 bases left between them. The CDR3 loop spans 15 amino acids. CDR3 sequence (DNA): TGTGCCAGCAGTGTCTACCGGGGGGTGAACACTGAAGCTTTCTTT. Amino acids: CASSVYRGVNTEAFF.

V gene TRBV4-3 combines with J gene TRBJ2-3, with a tentative D call TRBD2 (7 bases). Germline V CDR1 and CDR2: LGHNA, YSLEER. Trimming cost V 1 base and J 4 bases, with 15 bases left between them. The CDR3 sequence is 16 residues long. The CDR3 sequence: CASSQGEGGGPDTQYF. The CDR3 coding sequence is TGCGCCAGCAGCCAAGGGGAGGGGGGGGGTCCAGATACGCAGTATTTT.

This clone was picked up a small number of times. The V call is TRBV20-1, the J call TRBJ2-2; TRBD2 agrees at 7 bases. With 6 bases clipped from V and 5 bases from J, the junction kept 0 bases outside the gene matches. There are 11 residues in the CDR3. Germline V gene lookup returns CDR1 DFQATT and CDR2 SNEGSKA (reference sequence). In DNA form, the CDR3 reads TGCAGTGCAGCGGGAACCGGGGAGCTGTTTTTT. Translation gives CSAAGTGELFF.

The chain couples TRBV11-2 to TRBJ2-1, with 8 bases identical to TRBD2. Germline V gives CDR1 SGHAT, CDR2 FQNNGV. This CDR3 spans 13 amino acids. V lost 3 bases to trimming and J lost 6 bases; unmatched junction nucleotides: 1. The CDR3 sequence is CASSFGGGNEQFF. DNA of the CDR3: TGTGCCAGCAGCTTCGGGGGGGGCAATGAGCAGTTCTTC.

The chain uses TRBV30 and TRBJ2-7; TRBD1 aligns across 7 bases. The CDR3 is made up of 14 amino acids. The trim removed 0 bases at V and 3 bases at J, leaving 5 bases unmatched. CDR1 and CDR2 (germline): GTSNPN, SVGIG (reference sequence). The CDR3 DNA follows: TGTGCCTGGAGTGTTGGGACAGACGGCTACGAGCAGTACTTC. The encoded protein is CAWSVGTDGYEQYF. The variable domain in full, with the rest retrieved from reference TRBV30 and TRBJ2-7, is SQTIHQWPATLVQPVGSPLSLECTVEGTSNPNLYWYRQAAGRGLQLLFYSVGIGQISSEVPQNLSASRPQDRQFILSSKKLLLSDSGFYLCAWSVGTDGYEQYFGPGTRLTVT.